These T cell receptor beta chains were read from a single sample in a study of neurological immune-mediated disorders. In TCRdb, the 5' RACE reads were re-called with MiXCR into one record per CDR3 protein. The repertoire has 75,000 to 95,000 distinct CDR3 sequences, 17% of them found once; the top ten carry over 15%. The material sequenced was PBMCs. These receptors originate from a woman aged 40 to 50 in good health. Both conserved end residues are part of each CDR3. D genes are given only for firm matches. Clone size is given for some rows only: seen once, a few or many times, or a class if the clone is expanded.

DNA: TGTGCCAGCAGGAGGGGCTCGACTAGCGGGGGAACCGGGGAGCTGTTTTTT; CDR3: CASRRGSTSGGTGELFF; size: once; J: TRBJ2-2; D: TRBD2; V: TRBV25-1
DNA: TGTGCCAGCAGTTTTGGGACTAGTCAGCCCGGCATTAGGTTCTTC; CDR3: CASSFGTSQPGIRFF; size: few; J: TRBJ2-1; D: TRBD2; V: TRBV12-3/TRBV12-4
DNA: TGTGCCAGCAGCTTGGAGACAGACAATGAGCAGTTCTTC; CDR3: CASSLETDNEQFF; size: many; J: TRBJ2-1; D: .; V: TRBV5-5
DNA: TGTGCCAGCATGGAACAGATAAACTATGGCTACACCTTC; CDR3: CASMEQINYGYTF; size: .; J: TRBJ1-2; D: .; V: TRBV6-6
DNA: TGTGCCAGTAGCGATACCGTAGCAACAGGGGGTGGTGAGACCCCGTACTTC; CDR3: CASSDTVATGGGETPYF; size: .; J: TRBJ2-5; D: TRBD1; V: TRBV2
DNA: TGTGCCAGCAGTTCCACCCGGACAGGGGGGCAGCCCCAGCATTTT; CDR3: CASSSTRTGGQPQHF; size: many; J: TRBJ1-5; D: TRBD1; V: TRBV27
DNA: TGTGCCTGGAGAAACGCCCAACCGGGACTAGCGGGGGTTGGTCAAGAGACCCAGTACTTC; CDR3: CAWRNAQPGLAGVGQETQYF; size: .; J: TRBJ2-5; D: TRBD2; V: TRBV30
DNA: TGCGCCAGCAGCTTGGAGGGCTCCGTCTATGGCTACACCTTC; CDR3: CASSLEGSVYGYTF; size: .; J: TRBJ1-2; D: .; V: TRBV5-1
DNA: TGTGCCAGCAGCTTCGCGGGGACTACCGGTTTTAGGGAGCAGTTCTTC; CDR3: CASSFAGTTGFREQFF; size: once; J: TRBJ2-1; D: TRBD2; V: TRBV5-5
DNA: TGTGCCAGCAGCCGCGGGGTTAATAACTATGGCTACACCTTC; CDR3: CASSRGVNNYGYTF; size: many; J: TRBJ1-2; D: .; V: TRBV14
DNA: TGCGCCAGCAGTCAGGGGACAAAATCTGGAAACACCATATATTTT; CDR3: CASSQGTKSGNTIYF; size: many; J: TRBJ1-3; D: .; V: TRBV5-1
DNA: TGCGCCAGCAGCCCGGCGTGGACGGTGAATGAGCAGTTCTTC; CDR3: CASSPAWTVNEQFF; size: many; J: TRBJ2-1; D: .; V: TRBV5-1
DNA: TGCAGTGCTAGGGAGGGCACCGACGGGCTAGATCAGCCCCAGCATTTT; CDR3: CSAREGTDGLDQPQHF; size: many; J: TRBJ1-5; D: .; V: TRBV20-1
DNA: TGCAGTGCTTCCTCGGGGCCTAACTATGGCTACACCTTC; CDR3: CSASSGPNYGYTF; size: many; J: TRBJ1-2; D: .; V: TRBV20-1
DNA: TGTGCCAGCAGCTTAAGAGGTATGGGACTAGCGGACAATGAGCGGCAGTTCTTC; CDR3: CASSLRGMGLADNERQFF; size: many; J: TRBJ2-1; D: TRBD2; V: TRBV7-3
DNA: TGTGCCAGCAGCCGGAGGACGGTGAACACTGAAGCTTTCTTT; CDR3: CASSRRTVNTEAFF; size: many; J: TRBJ1-1; D: .; V: TRBV7-2
DNA: TGTGCCAGCAGCTTGAAGGGGGGCGGCCGCTTAACCCAAGAGACCCAGTACTTC; CDR3: CASSLKGGGRLTQETQYF; size: .; J: TRBJ2-5; D: .; V: TRBV5-6
DNA: TGCGCCAGCAGCTTGCCGTGGTCTCGCGAGCAGTACTTC; CDR3: CASSLPWSREQYF; size: many; J: TRBJ2-7; D: .; V: TRBV5-1
DNA: TGCGCCAGCAGCACCCAGGACCCTACCTATGGCTACACCTTC; CDR3: CASSTQDPTYGYTF; size: many; J: TRBJ1-2; D: .; V: TRBV5-1
DNA: TGTGCCAGCAGCTTGACAGGGCATAAAGAGACCCAGTACTTC; CDR3: CASSLTGHKETQYF; size: many; J: TRBJ2-5; D: TRBD1; V: TRBV7-8
DNA: TGTGCCAGTAGCCCGGGACAGAAGAATGAAAAACTGTTTTTT; CDR3: CASSPGQKNEKLFF; size: .; J: TRBJ1-4; D: TRBD1; V: TRBV19
DNA: TGTGCCACCAGTGATGCCGGGACAGGGAAGTACAATGAGCAGTTCTTC; CDR3: CATSDAGTGKYNEQFF; size: many; J: TRBJ2-1; D: TRBD1; V: TRBV24-1
DNA: TGTGCCACTAAGGGACTAGCGGACCAAGAGACCCAGTACTTC; CDR3: CATKGLADQETQYF; size: many; J: TRBJ2-5; D: TRBD2; V: TRBV2
DNA: TGCGCCAGCAGCTTGGCTCCCGACCGGCCCTACGAGCAGTACTTC; CDR3: CASSLAPDRPYEQYF; size: many; J: TRBJ2-7; D: .; V: TRBV5-1
DNA: TGTGCCAGCAGCTTAGGACTTACGGAGACCCAGTACTTC; CDR3: CASSLGLTETQYF; size: many; J: TRBJ2-5; D: .; V: TRBV7-2
DNA: TGTGCCAGCCTCCCACACGGGAGGGCCCCGGTCGTGAGTCCGTATTTT; CDR3: CASLPHGRAPVVSPYF; size: many; J: TRBJ2-3; D: TRBD2; V: TRBV28
DNA: TGTGCCAGCAGCTTAAGCGGGGGGGGTGATACGCAGTATTTT; CDR3: CASSLSGGGDTQYF; size: many; J: TRBJ2-3; D: TRBD2; V: TRBV7-2
DNA: TGTGCCAGCAGCCAGCGGGGAGGCGTGACCCAGTACTTC; CDR3: CASSQRGGVTQYF; size: many; J: TRBJ2-5; D: TRBD2; V: TRBV6-5